Below are 25 T cell receptor beta chains sequenced from a single sample in a study of blood T cell repertoires in COVID-19. The repertoire was sequenced with immunoSEQ multiplex PCR; TCRdb's copy has only in-frame clones and lacks some. The repertoire holds approximately 230,000 clones, with about 91% as singletons. Sequenced: peripheral blood. These receptors all stem from a man older than 75 with acute or convalescent COVID-19.

This chain links TRBV7-2 with TRBJ1-2; 7 bases match TRBD1. CDR3 size: 13 residues. CDR1 is SGHTA and CDR2 is FQGNSA in the germline V gene. V lost 5 bases, J lost 8 bases, and 8 bases stayed unmatched. CDR3 amino acids: CASSLDRVQGYTF. The CDR3 DNA is TGTGCCAGCAGCCTAGACAGGGTTCAAGGCTACACCTTC.

The gene calls are TRBV5-4 and TRBJ1-2; D is uncertain. Germline CDR1 and CDR2: SGHNT and YYREEE (reference sequence). The length of the CDR3 is 14 residues. Trimming pared 2 bases from V and 4 bases from J, leaving 12 bases between. The CDR3 DNA follows: TGTGCCAGCAGCTTTGGTTCTGGGAGCTATGGCTACACCTTC. Amino acid sequence: CASSFGSGSYGYTF. Drawing the rest from reference TRBV5-4 and TRBJ1-2, the complete variable domain is ETGVTQSPTHLIKTRGQQVTLRCSSQSGHNTVSWYQQALGQGPQFIFQYYREEENGRGNFPPRFSGLQFPNYSSELNVNALELDDSALYLCASSFGSGSYGYTFGSGTRLTVV.

J is TRBJ2-2 and V is TRBV7-3, with D maybe TRBD1 (6 bases). The CDR3 is 15 amino acids. The V end was cut by 0 bases, the J end by 5 bases, with 10 bases between. Germline V gene lookup returns CDR1 SGHTA and CDR2 FQGTGA. The CDR3, as DNA: TGTGCCAGCAGCTTAACGGGCAGGGGTACCGGGGAGCTGTTTTTT. It yields the protein CASSLTGRGTGELFF.

The chain uses TRBV4-3 and TRBJ2-1; a weak D match, TRBD2 (6 bases). The germline V gene encodes CDR1 LGHNA and CDR2 YSLEER. V shed 0 bases and J shed 6 bases, with 15 bases lying between them. This CDR3 has 16 residues. The CDR3 DNA is TGCGCCAGCAGCCAAGATCGAGCGGGTCAGGGCAATGAGCAGTTCTTC. Translating it yields CASSQDRAGQGNEQFF.

The chain has TRBV5-5 and TRBJ2-7; 7 bases are shared with TRBD2. V shed 2 bases and J 2 bases; nucleotides not matched to a gene: 1. The V gene's germline CDR1 is SGHKS and CDR2 YYEKEE (reference sequence). This CDR3 spans 13 amino acids. CDR3 sequence (DNA): TGTGCCAGCAGCTTCGGGACTACCTACGAGCAGTACTTC. Residues: CASSFGTTYEQYF.

The V and J genes are TRBV28 and TRBJ1-2; the D gene is possibly TRBD1 (5 bases). This CDR3 contains 11 residues. CDR1 MDHEN and CDR2 SYDVKM come from the germline V gene. Trimming took off 11 bases at V and 4 bases at J, with 11 bases between the two ends. CDR3 amino acids: CAARGRYGYTF. The DNA of the CDR3 is TGTGCCGCAAGGGGCCGCTATGGCTACACCTTC.

This clone is a singleton in its sample. The V and J genes are TRBV18 and TRBJ2-1, with TRBD2 identical over 9 bases. The germline gives CDR1 KGHSH, CDR2 LQKENI. V shed 2 bases and J 4 bases; nucleotides not matched to a gene: 3. CDR3 size: 15 residues. CDR3 protein: CASSPIAGEYNEQFF. DNA for the CDR3: TGTGCCAGCTCACCAATAGCGGGAGAGTACAATGAGCAGTTCTTC.

V gene TRBV3-1 (or the pseudogene TRBV3-2) combines with J gene TRBJ1-1, with a tentative D call TRBD1 (5 bases). Germline lookup yields CDR1 LGHDT and CDR2 YNNKEL (reference sequence). This CDR3 has 13 amino acids. Deletions cut 4 bases from V and 4 bases from J, with 10 bases between. CDR3 region: CASSPGGRTEAFF. The DNA of the CDR3 is TGTGCCAGCAGCCCGGGGGGTCGCACTGAAGCTTTCTTT.

There are a few counts of this clone. The chain joins TRBV5-6 to TRBJ2-7, with TRBD2 identical over 8 bases. Germline V gene sequence: CDR1 SGHDT, CDR2 YYEEEE. This CDR3 spans 18 amino acids. Trimming cost V 4 bases and J 4 bases; bases outside gene matches: 19. The CDR3 nucleotides read TGTGCCAGCAGCCCCTTACGCGCGAGTCAGCGGGAGCCGTACGAGCAGTACTTC. This encodes CASSPLRASQREPYEQYF.

The gene calls are TRBV11-3 and TRBJ2-3; weak D call: TRBD1 (5 bases). The V end was cut by 4 bases, the J end by 9 bases, with 11 bases between. CDR1 and CDR2 (germline): SGHNT, YENEEA. This CDR3 has 12 residues. CDR3 nucleotide sequence: TGTGCCAGCAGCTCCCCAGGGATAACGCAGTATTTT. This translates into CASSSPGITQYF.

CDR3 protein: CSAGAYEQYF. In DNA, the CDR3 is TGCAGTGCAGGGGCCTACGAGCAGTACTTC. The chain employs TRBV20-1 and TRBJ2-7, with a possible D match to TRBD1 (5 bases). This CDR3 contains 10 residues. Germline V gene sequence: CDR1 DFQATT, CDR2 SNEGSKA (reference sequence). V was pared by 6 bases and J by 2 bases, with 5 bases between.

Details on this clone: Other DNA variants within this sample encode the same CDR3. The chain is built from TRBV15 and TRBJ1-3; TRBD1 matches 10 bases. The junction had 1 base not matched to a gene; V was cut back by 5 bases and J by 0 bases. The germline V gene encodes CDR1 LNHNV and CDR2 YYDKDF (reference sequence). There are 15 residues in the CDR3. This chain's CDR3 is CATSRDRGSGNTIYF. The CDR3 DNA is TGTGCCACCAGCCGGGACAGGGGCTCTGGAAACACCATATATTTT.

The V call is TRBV11-2, the J call TRBJ1-5; 9 bases align to TRBD1. CDR1 is SGHAT and CDR2 is FQNNGV in the germline V gene. V was pared by 4 bases and J by 7 bases, with 8 bases of the junction left unmatched. The CDR3 spans 15 residues. In DNA, the CDR3 is TGTGCCAGCAGCTCCGAGGGACAGGGTGGGCAGCCCCAGCATTTT. This codes for CASSSEGQGGQPQHF.

The chain joins TRBV7-8 to TRBJ1-5, with 7 bases fitting TRBD1. V lost 2 bases, J lost 0 bases, and 4 bases stayed unmatched. Germline V gene sequence: CDR1 SGHVS, CDR2 FQNEAQ. CDR3 length: 16 amino acids. CDR3 protein: CASSLHRGYSNQPQHF. CDR3 nucleotides: TGTGCCAGCAGCTTACACAGGGGCTATAGCAATCAGCCCCAGCATTTT.

The chain links TRBV7-6 to TRBJ2-3; 7 nucleotides line up with TRBD2. The CDR3 runs to 16 residues. V shed 4 bases and J 2 bases; nucleotides not matched to a gene: 9. The germline CDR1 and CDR2 sequences are SGHVS and FNYEAQ. CDR3 amino acids: CASSSIIRGDTDTQYF. DNA of the CDR3: TGTGCCAGCAGCTCAATCATCCGGGGGGACACAGATACGCAGTATTTT.

The chain is built from TRBV3-1 (or the pseudogene TRBV3-2) and TRBJ2-5; TRBD2 matches at 9 bases. The CDR3 consists of 15 residues. CDR1 LGHDT and CDR2 YNNKEL come from the germline V gene (reference sequence). V shed 3 bases, J shed 3 bases, and the junction held 5 bases outside the gene matches. Here the CDR3 reads CASSQEGLAEETQYF. The CDR3 nucleotides are TGTGCCAGCAGCCAGGAGGGACTAGCTGAAGAGACCCAGTACTTC.

The chain couples TRBV6-6 to TRBJ1-2; TRBD1 agrees at 8 bases. The CDR3 is 15 residues long. Trimming at V came to 0 bases and at J to 7 bases, leaving 7 bases not matched to a gene. From germline, CDR1 is MNHNY and CDR2 SVGAGI (reference sequence). CDR3 loop: CASSYSPGQASGYTF. In DNA form, the CDR3 reads TGTGCCAGCAGTTACTCTCCGGGACAGGCTTCTGGCTACACCTTC.

The chain combines TRBV4-1 with TRBJ1-4; 8 positions match TRBD1. Germline CDR1 and CDR2: MGHRA and YSYEKL. J was trimmed by 4 bases and V by 5 bases; bases with no gene match: 18. This CDR3 has 19 amino acids. CDR3 residues: CASSTIPFVSTGDNEKLFF. The CDR3 nucleotides read TGCGCCAGCAGCACGATACCTTTTGTATCGACAGGGGATAATGAAAAACTGTTTTTT.

This chain joins TRBV28 and TRBJ1-5; D may be TRBD1 (6 bases). V lost 5 bases and J lost 6, with 14 bases in between. The CDR3 is made up of 14 amino acids. Per the germline V gene, CDR1 is MDHEN and CDR2 is SYDVKM. DNA for the CDR3: TGTGCCAGCAGTCTCGGGGGGGGCGGTCAGCCCCAGCATTTT. Encoded protein: CASSLGGGGQPQHF.

The chain joins TRBV6-2 or TRBV6-3 to TRBJ2-7; TRBD1 agrees at 11 bases. V lost 4 bases and J lost 4; bases outside the gene matches: 3. Germline CDR1 reads MNHEY; CDR2 reads SVGEGT. This CDR3 region has 14 residues. The CDR3 loop is CASSSRDRGYEQYF. The CDR3 DNA is TGTGCCAGCAGTTCCCGGGACAGGGGGTACGAGCAGTACTTC.

This chain uses TRBV14 with TRBJ1-1, with 7 bases aligning to TRBD1. The CDR3 length is 14 residues. Germline-derived CDR1 and CDR2 are SGHDN and FVKESK. The ends lost 5 bases at V and 4 bases at J; junction bases unmatched: 7. The CDR3 DNA reads as TGTGCCAGCAGCTACTCCAGGACAGGCACTGAAGCTTTCTTT. As protein: CASSYSRTGTEAFF.

The gene calls are TRBV11-2 and TRBJ2-3, with 8 bases fitting TRBD2. The germline CDR1 and CDR2 sequences are SGHAT and FQNNGV. This CDR3 has 16 amino acids. Trimming took 5 bases from V and 4 from J; bases not matched to a gene: 11. The CDR3, as DNA: TGTGCCAGCAGCCTATACGGGGGGGCATCAGCAGATACGCAGTATTTT. It encodes CASSLYGGASADTQYF.

This chain links TRBV19 with TRBJ1-4, with 8 nucleotides matching TRBD1. The V segment lost 7 bases and the J segment 8 bases; nucleotides outside the gene matches: 9. The CDR3 loop spans 14 amino acids. Germline lookup yields CDR1 LNHDA and CDR2 SQIVND (reference sequence). The CDR3 is CASTSGQDGEKLFF. CDR3 sequence (DNA): TGTGCCAGTACCTCGGGACAGGACGGAGAAAAACTGTTTTTT.

The chain has TRBV5-1 and TRBJ2-5; TRBD2 aligns across 7 bases. Germline trimming cut 4 bases from V and 0 bases from J; bases unmatched to any gene: 6. The length of the CDR3 is 15 residues. The germline CDR1 and CDR2 sequences are SGHRS and YFSETQ. In DNA form, the CDR3 reads TGCGCCAGCAGCCCCGGACTAGAGTACCAAGAGACCCAGTACTTC. Residues: CASSPGLEYQETQYF.

The chain recombines TRBV9 with TRBJ2-2, with TRBD2 as a possible D gene (5 bases). There are 13 residues in the CDR3. CDR1 is SGDLS, CDR2 YYNGEE, per germline. Trimming cost V 3 bases and J 9 bases, with 12 bases left between them. CDR3 nucleotides: TGTGCCAGCAGCGGCCTAGCCAGGAGGGAGCTGTTTTTT. It is translated as CASSGLARRELFF.